This passage covers 27 T cell receptor beta chains from one sample sequenced in a study of beta chain features in type 1 diabetes (dated by TCRdb to 2017 to 2018). Preparation of the library involved the immunoSEQ multiplex PCR assay. The entire amount of isolated RNA was reverse transcribed using the High Capacity cDNA Reverse Transcription Kit, so the sequenced TCRB transcripts were expressed ones. Imported from immuneACCESS, the table was reduced by TCRdb to in-frame sequences with V and J called. These copies leave out some clones; in studies compared against another copy, an unresolved V gene accounts for under half, and the cause of the remainder is not known. This sample is represented by approximately 470,000 clones; about 29% of them were singletons. 0.05% to 0.065% of the sample comes from the top ten. The sequenced material came from naive CD4+ T cells from blood. What this sample's cell subset or site label stands for: true naive CD4+ T cells. The source of these receptors is a man aged 18 to 35 in good health.

This chain links TRBV30 with TRBJ2-3, with 7 nucleotides matching TRBD2. Germline-derived CDR1 and CDR2 are GTSNPN and SVGIG (reference sequence). Trimming removed 4 bases from V and 3 bases from J; junction bases left unmatched: 7. This CDR3 has 14 residues. CDR3 region: CAWTLPGGTDTQYF. In nucleotides, the CDR3 is TGTGCCTGGACCCTACCCGGGGGGACAGATACGCAGTATTTT.

The sample holds a few counts of this clone. This chain uses TRBV29-1 with TRBJ2-3; maybe TRBD1 (5 bases). This CDR3 contains 13 residues. Trimming left V 4 bases short and J 2 bases short, with 10 bases between. Germline CDR1 reads SQVTM; CDR2 reads ANQGSEA. The DNA of the CDR3 is TGCAGCGTTGTAGGCAGGGCCACAGATACGCAGTATTTT. It translates to CSVVGRATDTQYF.

This clone was seen only a few times. The V call is TRBV30, the J call TRBJ2-1, with TRBD2 as a possible D gene (6 bases). Germline CDR1 GTSNPN, CDR2 SVGIG (reference sequence). V was clipped by 2 bases and J by 2 bases, with 10 bases between them. The CDR3 contains 14 residues. In DNA form, the CDR3 reads TGTGCCTGGAGTACCACGGGAGCCTACAATGAGCAGTTCTTC. This codes for CAWSTTGAYNEQFF.

The chain links TRBV7-2 to TRBJ2-3, with a tentative D call TRBD2 (5 bases). Germline V gene sequence: CDR1 SGHTA, CDR2 FQGNSA. V was cut by 4 bases and J by 1 base, with 6 bases left in between. This CDR3 region has 13 residues. CDR3 sequence reads: CASSSEGTDTQYF. The CDR3 bases are TGTGCCAGCAGCTCGGAGGGCACAGATACGCAGTATTTT.

The chain joins TRBV14 to TRBJ2-1; 7 bases agree with TRBD2. J gave up 6 bases and V 0 bases, and 17 bases lay outside the gene matches. This CDR3 spans 19 amino acids. The germline V gene has CDR1 SGHDN and CDR2 FVKESK. The CDR3, as DNA: TGTGCCAGCAGCCAAGACTTCTCGCGGGAGACTCAGACCTTCAATGAGCAGTTCTTC. This translates into CASSQDFSRETQTFNEQFF. Based on the CDR3 plus reference TRBV14 and TRBJ2-1, the full variable domain is EAGVTQFPSHSVIEKGQTVTLRCDPISGHDNLYWYRRVMGKEIKFLLHFVKESKQDESGMPNNRFLAERTGGTYSTLKVQPAELEDSGVYFCASSQDFSRETQTFNEQFFGPGTRLTVL.

The CDR3 is CASSQVGISGANVLTF. The CDR3 region has the DNA TGCGCCAGCAGCCAAGTGGGGATCTCTGGGGCCAACGTCCTGACTTTC. The chain links TRBV4-3 to TRBJ2-6, with D unclear. Germline V gene lookup returns CDR1 LGHNA and CDR2 YSLEER. The germline V and J ends were trimmed by 1 base and 0 bases, with 7 bases remaining between them. This CDR3 is 16 amino acids long.

In this sample, this clone turned up a few times. This rearrangement joins TRBV7-9 to TRBJ2-7, with TRBD2 matching 9 bases. V lost 3 bases, J lost 10 bases, and 13 bases stayed unmatched. This CDR3 comprises 15 residues. CDR1 and CDR2 (germline): SEHNR, FQNEAQ (reference sequence). CDR3 sequence reads: CASSFNPTSGTEQYF. CDR3 DNA: TGTGCCAGCAGCTTCAACCCGACTAGCGGTACGGAACAGTACTTC.

In its sample, this clone was seen a few times. Additional DNA sequences in this sample encode the identical CDR3. The chain joins TRBV7-2 to TRBJ2-5, with 8 positions matching TRBD2. The ends lost 5 bases at V and 1 base at J; junction bases unmatched: 3. Per germline, CDR1 SGHTA and CDR2 FQGNSA. The CDR3 is 14 amino acids. CDR3 amino acids: CASSPGLAQETQYF. In nucleotides, the CDR3 is TGTGCCAGCAGCCCAGGACTAGCCCAAGAGACCCAGTACTTC.

This rearrangement joins TRBV5-6 to TRBJ2-3; unclear D gene. Germline V CDR1 and CDR2: SGHDT, YYEEEE. Trimming removed 0 bases at V and 1 base at J, with 6 bases between. This CDR3 is built from 14 residues. The chain's CDR3 is CASSLVLRTDTQYF. CDR3 bases: TGTGCCAGCAGCTTGGTCCTTCGCACAGATACGCAGTATTTT.

This clone was recorded a few times. V and J are TRBV30 and TRBJ1-1, with unresolved D. Germline V gives CDR1 GTSNPN, CDR2 SVGIG (reference sequence). The CDR3 spans 13 residues. The germline V and J ends were trimmed by 4 bases and 0 bases, with 9 bases remaining between them. The CDR3 is CAWTYSLNTEAFF. The DNA of the CDR3 is TGTGCCTGGACGTATAGCTTGAACACTGAAGCTTTCTTT.

The rearrangement uses TRBV7-2 and TRBJ2-1, with 7 bases fitting TRBD2. The V and J ends lost 1 base and 8 bases, in that order; junction bases with no gene match: 11. The germline V gene encodes CDR1 SGHTA and CDR2 FQGNSA. This CDR3 region has 16 residues. CDR3 bases: TGTGCCAGCAGCTTAGGGCCCTTAAAGCGGGGCTATGAGCAGTTCTTC. Protein product: CASSLGPLKRGYEQFF.

The CDR3 nucleotides read TGTGCCACCAGCAGAGGCCCGGTAGGGACCCCAGATACGCAGTATTTT. This codes for CATSRGPVGTPDTQYF. The chain joins TRBV15 to TRBJ2-3; D could derive from TRBD1 or TRBD2 (5 bases each). The V end lost 1 base, the J end lost 4 bases, and 15 bases lay between the germline ends. CDR1 and CDR2 from the germline V gene are LNHNV and YYDKDF (reference sequence). This CDR3 is 16 amino acids long.

This clone was found a few times. J is TRBJ2-3 and V is TRBV4-1; 7 positions agree with TRBD1. The CDR3 runs 17 residues. V gave up 4 bases and J gave up 0 bases; unmatched junction bases: 10. Germline CDR1 MGHRA, CDR2 YSYEKL. The CDR3 nucleotides are TGCGCCAGCAGCCCCTTCGGGACAGACCTTAGCACAGATACGCAGTATTTT. This translates into CASSPFGTDLSTDTQYF.

This clone came up a few times. The J gene is TRBJ2-3, the V gene TRBV15; 9 bases are shared with TRBD2. Germline lookup yields CDR1 LNHNV and CDR2 YYDKDF (reference sequence). The V segment lost 6 bases and the J segment 3 bases; nucleotides outside the gene matches: 10. This CDR3 has 16 residues. Here the CDR3 reads CATRELSGRWTDTQYF. The CDR3 DNA reads as TGTGCCACCAGGGAGTTGAGCGGGAGGTGGACAGATACGCAGTATTTT.

J is TRBJ2-7 and V is TRBV30, with 7 positions matching TRBD2. The CDR3 consists of 13 residues. V gave up 5 bases and J gave up 0 bases; unmatched junction bases: 4. Germline-derived CDR1 and CDR2 are GTSNPN and SVGIG (reference sequence). The CDR3 sequence is CAWGSGLSYEQYF. The CDR3 bases are TGTGCCTGGGGTAGCGGGCTCTCCTACGAGCAGTACTTC.

The chain has TRBV13 and TRBJ2-7; TRBD1 might be the D (6 bases). CDR1 is PRHDT, CDR2 FYEKMQ, per germline (reference sequence). V gave up 5 bases and J gave up 0 bases, with 23 bases separating them. The length of the CDR3 is 18 residues. The CDR3: CASSAAGVVGEFSYEQYF. The DNA of the CDR3 is TGTGCCAGCAGCGCCGCAGGGGTAGTCGGGGAATTCTCCTACGAGCAGTACTTC. Filled out from reference TRBV13 and TRBJ2-7, the complete variable domain reads AAGVIQSPRHLIKEKRETATLKCYPIPRHDTVYWYQQGPGQDPQFLISFYEKMQSDKGSIPDRFSAQQFSDYHSELNMSSLELGDSALYFCASSAAGVVGEFSYEQYFGPGTRLTVT.

CDR3 sequence reads: CASSQDPGQGSRYTF. CDR3 bases: TGCGCCAGCAGCCAAGACCCCGGACAGGGGTCGCGCTACACCTTC. The V and J genes are TRBV4-3 and TRBJ1-2; TRBD1 matches at 9 bases. V lost 0 bases, J lost 9 bases, and 8 bases stayed unmatched. Germline V gene sequence: CDR1 LGHNA, CDR2 YSLEER. This CDR3 spans 15 amino acids.

This clone was seen a handful of times. The chain joins TRBV30 to TRBJ2-1; 8 nucleotides agree with TRBD2. From germline, CDR1 is GTSNPN and CDR2 SVGIG (reference sequence). V shed 3 bases and J 4 bases; nucleotides not matched to a gene: 8. CDR3 length: 15 residues. The CDR3 DNA is TGTGCCTGGAGGACCACCGGGACTAGTTACAATGAGCAGTTCTTC. Amino acids: CAWRTTGTSYNEQFF.

V is TRBV9 and J is TRBJ2-3; D possibly uses TRBD1 or TRBD2 (6 bases each). This CDR3 is built from 14 residues. V shed 0 bases and J shed 6 bases, with 11 bases lying between them. Germline CDR1 reads SGDLS; CDR2 reads YYNGEE. The CDR3: CASSVVGGSDTQYF. For the CDR3, the DNA is TGTGCCAGCAGCGTAGTGGGGGGCTCGGATACGCAGTATTTT. The variable domain in full, with the rest retrieved from reference TRBV9 and TRBJ2-3, is DSGVTQTPKHLITATGQRVTLRCSPRSGDLSVYWYQQSLDQGLQFLIQYYNGEERAKGNILERFSAQQFPDLHSELNLSSLELGDSALYFCASSVVGGSDTQYFGPGTRLTVL.

The J gene is TRBJ1-5, the V gene TRBV28; 8 nucleotides align to TRBD1. V lost 5 bases and J lost 5; bases outside the gene matches: 8. The germline V gene encodes CDR1 MDHEN and CDR2 SYDVKM. The length of the CDR3 is 15 residues. The CDR3 sequence is CASSLQTGEHQPQHF. Here the CDR3 DNA reads TGTGCCAGCAGTCTACAGACAGGGGAGCATCAGCCCCAGCATTTT.

This chain uses TRBV29-1 with TRBJ2-3; a weak D match, TRBD2 (6 bases). Per germline, CDR1 SQVTM and CDR2 ANQGSEA. V was cut by 7 bases and J by 0 bases, with 11 bases left in between. The CDR3 is made up of 13 amino acids. The CDR3 here is CSGGERSTDTQYF. The CDR3 DNA follows: TGCAGCGGGGGGGAGCGGAGCACAGATACGCAGTATTTT.

The chain combines TRBV9 with TRBJ2-1; 9 bases line up with TRBD2. V lost 2 bases, J lost 3 bases, and 9 bases stayed unmatched. This CDR3 contains 17 residues. Germline-derived CDR1 and CDR2 are SGDLS and YYNGEE. The CDR3 region is CASSVTSPTSGYNEQFF. The CDR3 nucleotides are TGTGCCAGCAGCGTTACCTCTCCGACTAGCGGCTACAATGAGCAGTTCTTC.

This clone was seen only a few times. The V and J genes are TRBV7-9 and TRBJ2-3, with 8 bases lining up with TRBD2. Germline V CDR1 and CDR2: SEHNR, FQNEAQ (reference sequence). This CDR3 has 15 amino acids. V gave up 3 bases and J gave up 0 bases; unmatched junction bases: 2. The CDR3 sequence is CASSLTGGSTDTQYF. CDR3 coding DNA: TGTGCCAGCAGCTTGACGGGAGGGAGCACAGATACGCAGTATTTT.

The chain uses TRBV7-9 and TRBJ2-1; 11 bases are a match to TRBD1. The CDR3 contains 17 residues. V trimming: 3 bases; J trimming: 3 bases; junction bases outside the gene matches: 7. The germline V gene encodes CDR1 SEHNR and CDR2 FQNEAQ (reference sequence). The CDR3: CASSLASGTGGYNEQFF. The CDR3 region has the DNA TGTGCCAGCAGCTTGGCTTCCGGGACAGGGGGCTACAATGAGCAGTTCTTC.

The V gene is TRBV6-5, the J gene TRBJ2-1; unclear D gene. CDR1 is MNHEY and CDR2 is SVGAGI in the germline V gene. V lost 5 bases to trimming and J lost 6 bases, with 14 bases between them. The CDR3 runs 14 residues. This CDR3 reads CASSKADGRNEQFF. Here the CDR3 DNA reads TGTGCCAGCAGTAAAGCCGACGGTCGCAATGAGCAGTTCTTC.

The chain has TRBV15 and TRBJ1-4; D is unclear. CDR1 is LNHNV and CDR2 is YYDKDF in the germline V gene (reference sequence). This CDR3 has 15 residues. V lost 1 base and J lost 3, with 9 bases in between. The CDR3 DNA is TGTGCCACCAGCAGAGCCCCGGTGGCTAATGAAAAACTGTTTTTT. It is translated as CATSRAPVANEKLFF.

This chain connects TRBV4-1 to TRBJ1-5, with D maybe TRBD1 (5 bases). CDR3 size: 16 residues. Trimming pared 4 bases from V and 2 bases from J, leaving 15 bases between. CDR1 MGHRA and CDR2 YSYEKL come from the germline V gene. The CDR3 here is CASSPGRGGRNQPQHF. Here the CDR3 DNA reads TGCGCCAGCAGCCCAGGGCGTGGGGGACGCAATCAGCCCCAGCATTTT.